The next 32 T cell receptor beta chains were all read from a single sample in a study of T cells expressing NK-cell markers. TCRdb reprocessed the 5' RACE reads and keeps a single row for each CDR3 protein, giving no DNA. The sample table includes about 380,000 distinct CDR3 sequences. The sample taken for sequencing was blood T cells: a sorted CD56 or NKG2C T cell subset, CD4+ or CD8+ T cells, or bulk PBMC T cells (not recorded which). The origin of the receptors is a man aged 18 to 70 in good health.

The chain uses TRBV6-2 or TRBV6-3 and TRBJ2-7; there is no DNA to check the TCRdb D call of TRBD1. The CDR3 consists of 11 residues. Germline V gene sequence: CDR1 MNHEY, CDR2 SVGEGT. The CDR3 here is CASRKGQPQYF.

The V gene is TRBV29-1, the J gene TRBJ2-1. Germline V lookup: CDR1 SQVTM, CDR2 ANQGSEA. The CDR3 runs 13 residues. This CDR3 is CSVEGSAVNEQFF.

J is TRBJ2-4 and V is TRBV9; no DNA is available, so the TRBD1 call from TCRdb remains unchecked. The CDR3 sequence is 13 residues long. Germline-derived CDR1 and CDR2 are SGDLS and YYNGEE. The CDR3 protein is CASSVQYRDIQYF.

The genes are TRBV4-1 and TRBJ2-7; TCRdb calls TRBD2, which cannot be checked without DNA. Germline V lookup: CDR1 MGHRA, CDR2 YSYEKL. CDR3 length: 17 amino acids. The CDR3 region is CASSLGRPISPYYEQYF.

The chain's CDR3 is CASSLVLFEQFF. The V and J genes are TRBV12-3 or TRBV12-4 and TRBJ2-1. There are 12 residues in the CDR3.

J is TRBJ1-2 and V is TRBV7-9. The CDR3 extends over 15 amino acids. Germline V gives CDR1 SEHNR, CDR2 FQNEAQ (reference sequence). The chain's CDR3 is CASSGEDTNNYGYTF.

The chain carries TRBV3-1 and TRBJ2-1; TCRdb's D call of TRBD2 is untestable without DNA. The CDR3 consists of 15 residues. Germline V gene data show CDR1 as LGHDT and CDR2 as YNNKEL (reference sequence). The CDR3 is CASSPRLAGGGEQFF.

This chain links TRBV2 with TRBJ1-1; there is no DNA to check the TCRdb D call of TRBD1. The CDR3 is 13 amino acids. Germline V lookup: CDR1 SNHLY, CDR2 FYNNEI. The CDR3 sequence is CASSRTVEFEAFF.

Here the CDR3 reads CASSADLNTDTQYF. The rearrangement links TRBV7-3 to TRBJ2-3. The CDR3 loop spans 14 amino acids. Germline CDR1 and CDR2: SGHTA and FQGTGA. The complete variable domain, with remaining parts taken from reference TRBV7-3 and TRBJ2-3, reads GAGVSQTPSNKVTEKGKYVELRCDPISGHTALYWYRQSLGQGPEFLIYFQGTGAADDSGLPNDRFFAVRPEGSVSTLKIQRTERGDSAVYLCASSADLNTDTQYFGPGTRLTVL.

The chain employs TRBV12-3 or TRBV12-4 and TRBJ1-5; TCRdb picks TRBD1, but there is no DNA to check that call. The CDR3 covers 17 residues. The CDR3 region is CASSSPREGAGNQPQHF.

The V gene is TRBV5-6, the J gene TRBJ2-7; TCRdb designates TRBD1, a call that cannot be tested without DNA. CDR3 size: 15 residues. Germline CDR1 is SGHDT and CDR2 is YYEEEE. The CDR3 reads CASSLMDGGAYEQYF.

V gene TRBV6-1 combines with J gene TRBJ1-1; TCRdb indicates TRBD1, and absent DNA this call remains unverified. The CDR3 covers 15 residues. CDR1 and CDR2 (germline): MNHNS, SASEGT. The CDR3 reads CASSAEQGMNTEAFF.

The rearrangement joins TRBV7-2 to TRBJ1-5. The CDR3 totals 15 residues. Germline CDR1 SGHTA, CDR2 FQGNSA. The chain's CDR3 is CASSLTVNSNQPQHF.

The rearrangement uses TRBV12-3 or TRBV12-4 and TRBJ1-4. The CDR3 runs to 14 residues. The CDR3 loop reads CASSTGITSEKLFF.

The chain has TRBV19 and TRBJ2-3; there is no DNA to check the TCRdb D call of TRBD1. Germline CDR1 LNHDA, CDR2 SQIVND (reference sequence). The length of the CDR3 is 13 residues. CDR3 protein: CATQQGVTDTQYF.

The rearrangement links TRBV11-2 to TRBJ1-1; the D call of TRBD1 rests on TCRdb alone, since no DNA is present to check it. This CDR3 is built from 14 residues. Germline V gene data show CDR1 as SGHAT and CDR2 as FQNNGV. This CDR3 is CASSRTGRATEAFF. The full variable domain, in which reference TRBV11-2 and TRBJ1-1 provide the parts outside the CDR3, is EAGVAQSPRYKIIEKRQSVAFWCNPISGHATLYWYQQILGQGPKLLIQFQNNGVVDDSQLPKDRFSAERLKGVDSTLKIQPAKLEDSAVYLCASSRTGRATEAFFGQGTRLTVV.

This chain's CDR3 is CASSPINPDTQYF. The genes are TRBV5-1 and TRBJ2-3. Germline V gives CDR1 SGHRS, CDR2 YFSETQ. The CDR3 is 13 amino acids. Full variable domain (rest looked up from reference TRBV5-1 and TRBJ2-3): KAGVTQTPRYLIKTRGQQVTLSCSPISGHRSVSWYQQTPGQGLQFLFEYFSETQRNKGNFPGRFSGRQFSNSRSEMNVSTLELGDSALYLCASSPINPDTQYFGPGTRLTVL.

The V call is TRBV5-4, the J call TRBJ1-2; lacking DNA, the TRBD1 call made by TCRdb goes unchecked. The CDR3 covers 13 residues. Germline V lookup: CDR1 SGHNT, CDR2 YYREEE (reference sequence). The CDR3 loop reads CASSLEQGWGYTF.

The V call is TRBV29-1, the J call TRBJ2-5; lacking DNA, the TRBD2 call made by TCRdb goes unchecked. This CDR3 region has 12 residues. Germline V CDR1 and CDR2: SQVTM, ANQGSEA. The CDR3 sequence: CSGGRGGETQYF.

This sequence joins TRBV9 and TRBJ2-2; the D call of TRBD1 rests on TCRdb alone, since no DNA is present to check it. Germline lookup yields CDR1 SGDLS and CDR2 YYNGEE. The CDR3 is 15 amino acids. The CDR3 region is CASGKSGGDTGELFF.

The V gene is TRBV6-5, the J gene TRBJ2-3; absent DNA, TCRdb's TRBD1 call cannot be checked. Germline CDR1 and CDR2: MNHEY and SVGAGI. This CDR3 spans 14 amino acids. The CDR3 sequence: CASSLRQDTDTQYF.

The chain joins TRBV6-1 to TRBJ2-3; TCRdb's D call of TRBD1 is untestable without DNA. CDR1 MNHNS and CDR2 SASEGT come from the germline V gene. The CDR3 has 15 amino acids. The CDR3 spells CASRRDRGRTDTQYF.

The chain combines TRBV20-1 with TRBJ1-1. Per germline, CDR1 DFQATT and CDR2 SNEGSKA (reference sequence). This CDR3 has 15 amino acids. The CDR3 loop reads CSARQTDFMNTEAFF.

V and J are TRBV19 and TRBJ2-7. Germline V gives CDR1 LNHDA, CDR2 SQIVND (reference sequence). This CDR3 is 15 amino acids long. The CDR3 is CASSRMDRNSYEQYF.

The chain carries TRBV6-1 and TRBJ1-2; TCRdb designates TRBD1, a call that cannot be tested without DNA. Germline CDR1 MNHNS, CDR2 SASEGT. The CDR3 is 15 amino acids. CDR3 region: CASSRDRINNYGYTF.

V usage is TRBV5-1 and J usage is TRBJ2-3; TCRdb reports TRBD2, a call that lacks DNA to check it against. This CDR3 is built from 15 residues. Germline V gene sequence: CDR1 SGHRS, CDR2 YFSETQ. The CDR3 protein is CASSLAGPSTDTQYF.

The chain couples TRBV18 to TRBJ2-1; TCRdb proposes TRBD1, but this gene call is untestable without DNA. CDR1 is KGHSH and CDR2 is LQKENI in the germline V gene. CDR3 length: 14 amino acids. CDR3 residues: CATSLGQVWAEQFF.

CDR3 loop: CASSLLPVGLRQETQYF. The chain links TRBV5-1 to TRBJ2-5; without DNA, the TCRdb call of TRBD2 cannot be checked. This CDR3 comprises 17 residues. Looked up from germline, CDR1 is SGHRS and CDR2 is YFSETQ. Filled out from reference TRBV5-1 and TRBJ2-5, the complete variable domain reads KAGVTQTPRYLIKTRGQQVTLSCSPISGHRSVSWYQQTPGQGLQFLFEYFSETQRNKGNFPGRFSGRQFSNSRSEMNVSTLELGDSALYLCASSLLPVGLRQETQYFGPGTRLLVL.

V and J are TRBV9 and TRBJ1-6. Germline CDR1 is SGDLS and CDR2 is YYNGEE. CDR3 length: 15 residues. Here the CDR3 reads CASGGDGLYNSPLHF.

The rearrangement uses TRBV5-1 and TRBJ2-1; TCRdb outputs TRBD2, but without DNA this stays unchecked. The CDR3 runs 15 residues. Germline CDR1 and CDR2: SGHRS and YFSETQ. CDR3 residues: CASSLNLASRIEQFF.

The rearrangement joins TRBV2 to TRBJ2-7; as DNA is missing, the TRBD1 call by TCRdb cannot be tested. This CDR3 is 13 amino acids long. The germline V gene has CDR1 SNHLY and CDR2 FYNNEI. The CDR3 spells CASSRGSSYEQYF.

This rearrangement joins TRBV18 to TRBJ2-5; absent DNA, TCRdb's TRBD1 call cannot be checked. Germline CDR1 is KGHSH and CDR2 is LQKENI. This CDR3 comprises 15 residues. The chain's CDR3 is CASSYGTGHIETQYF.